This T cell receptor beta chain stems from a study of cytomegalovirus exposure and HLA in healthy donors. Turning to the study itself: It was reported in a later analysis that the same platform had been used for the 90 to 150 validation repertoires as for the roughly 670 first-cohort repertoires.

Points on this clone: What it recognizes is unknown.

The CDR3 loop spans 15 amino acids. The V segment lost 4 bases and the J segment 7 bases; nucleotides outside the gene matches: 6. From germline, CDR1 is MNHEY and CDR2 SVGAGI. Findings and limits, study-wide: Reported performance of the classifier showed diagnosis of cytomegalovirus status with high specificity and sensitivity.

Method: immunoSEQ multiplex PCR; TCRdb's copy keeps in-frame clones and lacks some. The table lists about 63,000 clones, roughly 90% of them singletons. Sequencing input: PBMCs. This receptor was taken from a woman younger than 35 in good health and CMV-seronegative. The chain carries TRBV6-5 and TRBJ2-1; 11 bases agree with TRBD2. The CDR3 DNA is TGTGCCAGCAGTTTCGATAGCGGGGGGGTTAATGAGCAGTTCTTC. Translation: CASSFDSGGVNEQFF.